Listed below are T cell receptor beta chains from one sample, sequenced in a study of spatial heterogeneity in lung cancer. TCRdb re-analysed the 5' RACE reads in MiXCR, keeping a single row per CDR3 protein. The table shows about 52,000 distinct CDR3 sequences, with around 7% occurring only once. Sample: PBMCs, taken at follow-up. Receptors were obtained from a female donor with early-stage non-small cell lung cancer. Both conserved end residues are part of each CDR3. A D gene is named only where the DNA matches it firmly. Size tells how often a clone was seen (once, few, many) or the class of an expanded clone, and some rows leave it out.

d_call clone_size j_call v_call cdr3_nt cdr3_aa
NA many TRBJ2-5 TRBV7-9 TGTGCCAGCAGTATTAGGACGGGAAGCTTAGAGACCCAGTACTTC CASSIRTGSLETQYF
TRBD2 many TRBJ2-3 TRBV6-2/TRBV6-3 TGTGCCAGCAGTTACTCCACTAGCGGGGGGGCCACTAGCACAGATACGCAGTATTTT CASSYSTSGGATSTDTQYF
NA NA TRBJ2-2 TRBV6-5 TGTGCCAGCAAGCGGGACACGGGGGCCGGGGAGCTGTTTTTT CASKRDTGAGELFF
NA many TRBJ2-1 TRBV6-2/TRBV6-3 TGTGCCAGCACCCTCACCCATCTGGTCTTCAATGAGCAGTTCTTC CASTLTHLVFNEQFF
NA many TRBJ2-1 TRBV11-2 TGTGCCAGCAGTAGGGACCCCTCCTACAATGAGCAGTTCTTC CASSRDPSYNEQFF
TRBD1 few TRBJ1-2 TRBV28 TGTGCCAGCAGTTTAAAAGACAGGGACCGAGTCTATGGCTACACCTTC CASSLKDRDRVYGYTF
NA NA TRBJ1-1 TRBV20-1 TGCAGTGCTAGAGCGGGGACGGGCATGAACACTGAAGCTTTCTTT CSARAGTGMNTEAFF
NA few TRBJ1-1 TRBV4-2 TGTGCCAGCAGCCAAGCTACATCCCGAAGGGGGGCAGCTTTCTTT CASSQATSRRGAAFF
NA many TRBJ2-7 TRBV11-2 TGTGCCAGCAGCTTACCCGAGACCTCCTACGAGCAGTACTTC CASSLPETSYEQYF
TRBD2 many TRBJ2-5 TRBV18 TGTGCCAGCTCATCACTCCGAGGGACTAGCGGGGTGAAGGAGACCCAGTACTTC CASSSLRGTSGVKETQYF
NA many TRBJ1-5 TRBV5-1 TGCGCCAGCAGAGGACAATCTTACAATCAGCCCCAGCATTTT CASRGQSYNQPQHF
TRBD2 NA TRBJ2-1 TRBV7-3 TGTGCCAGCAGCTTACTAGCGGGGACCAGTCTCAATGAGCAGTTCTTC CASSLLAGTSLNEQFF
NA few TRBJ1-4 TRBV19 TGTGTCAGTACGCAAGAGGGTGGGGAACTGTTTTTT CVSTQEGGELFF
NA many TRBJ1-2 TRBV7-3 TGTGCCAGCAGCCCACAACACGGGGGCGACTATGGCTACACCTTC CASSPQHGGDYGYTF
TRBD1 many TRBJ2-5 TRBV7-2 TGTGCCAGCAGCTTTACATCAGGGGGCCCTCAAGAGACCCAGTACTTC CASSFTSGGPQETQYF
NA many TRBJ2-1 TRBV7-8 TGTGCCAGCAGCTTAGCTGGGGGCCTTTACCTCAATGAGCAGTTCTTC CASSLAGGLYLNEQFF
NA NA TRBJ1-1 TRBV13 TGTGCCAGCAGCTTAGATTCAGGGTCAGGGGAAGCTTTCTTT CASSLDSGSGEAFF
NA many TRBJ2-3 TRBV12-5 TGTGCTAGTGGTTCGTCTGTGCGAACTAGCACAGATACGCAGTATTTT CASGSSVRTSTDTQYF
NA many TRBJ2-2 TRBV24-1 TGTGCCACCAGTGACCAGAACACCGGGGAGCTGTTTTTT CATSDQNTGELFF
TRBD1 NA TRBJ1-2 TRBV7-9 TGTGCCAGCAGCTTAACAGGGGATGGCTACACCTTC CASSLTGDGYTF
NA few TRBJ2-7 TRBV28 TGTGCCATCAATACAGCATACGAGGAGCAGTACTTC CAINTAYEEQYF
NA NA TRBJ2-1 TRBV11-2 TGTGCCAGCAGCTTAGGGTCTAGCAGCTACAATGAGCAGTTCTTC CASSLGSSSYNEQFF
NA many TRBJ2-2 TRBV7-9 TGTGCCAGCAGCCGCGCAGGTCACCGAGAGGAGCTGTTTTTT CASSRAGHREELFF
NA few TRBJ1-6 TRBV7-2 TGTGCCAGCAGCTTCATTCACAGTACTAATTCACCCCTCCACTTT CASSFIHSTNSPLHF
NA NA TRBJ2-2 TRBV7-9 TGTGCCAGCAGCTTACCCGACATGACAGGTCTGGGAACCGGGGAGCTGTTTTTT CASSLPDMTGLGTGELFF
NA many TRBJ1-3 TRBV18 TGTGCCAGCTCACCAACACAGGAGAGCTCTGGAAACACCATATATTTT CASSPTQESSGNTIYF
NA once TRBJ2-7 TRBV6-1 TGTGCCAGCAGTCCCTATTTACAGGGATCCTACGAGCAGTACTTC CASSPYLQGSYEQYF
NA many TRBJ1-5 TRBV2 TGTGCCAGCAGTGTACAGGGACTCAATCAGCCCCAGCATTTT CASSVQGLNQPQHF
NA few TRBJ2-7 TRBV5-1 TGCGCCAGCAGCCTGGGAAGGGGGAATACTTACGAGCAGTACTTC CASSLGRGNTYEQYF
NA many TRBJ1-5 TRBV5-1 TGCGCCAGCAGCTTGGGAGATATTAGCAATCAGCCCCAGCATTTT CASSLGDISNQPQHF
NA NA TRBJ1-1 TRBV3-1 TGTGCCAGCAGCCACAGGAACACTGAAGTTTTCTTT CASSHRNTEVFF
TRBD1 many TRBJ1-4 TRBV20-1 TGCAGTGCGGGACAGGGACCAACTAATGAAAAACTGTTTTTT CSAGQGPTNEKLFF
NA many TRBJ2-4 TRBV4-1 TGCGCCAGCAGCCAAGTCACAGGAGGACTAGCCAAAAACATTCAGTACTTC CASSQVTGGLAKNIQYF
TRBD2 few TRBJ2-1 TRBV6-2/TRBV6-3 TGTGCCAGCCGTAGCGGGGGGGCTCTAGATCGCTCCTACAATGAGCAGTTCTTC CASRSGGALDRSYNEQFF
NA many TRBJ2-5 TRBV14 TGTGCCAGCAGCCAAGTCTTCGGAGAGACCCAGTACTTC CASSQVFGETQYF
NA many TRBJ2-2 TRBV12-3/TRBV12-4 TGTGCCAGCAGTTTAAGAAGAGGGGTCCCCGGGGAGCTGTTTTTT CASSLRRGVPGELFF
TRBD1 NA TRBJ1-6 TRBV5-6 TGTGCCAGCAGTATAATCCATGGACAGGGGTCAAATTCACCCCTCCACTTT CASSIIHGQGSNSPLHF
TRBD2 many TRBJ2-3 TRBV7-2 TGTGCCAGCAGCTTAAGGGTAGCGGGGGGGCCTTTCGGTAAGACAGATACGCAGTATTTT CASSLRVAGGPFGKTDTQYF
NA many TRBJ2-5 TRBV28 TGTGCCAGCAGTTTGCGGGTGGGGACCCAGTACTTC CASSLRVGTQYF
TRBD2 many TRBJ2-5 TRBV4-1 TGCGCCAGCAGCCGGGCGGGGGGGCGAGAGACCCAGTACTTC CASSRAGGRETQYF
TRBD2 NA TRBJ2-2 TRBV7-9 TGTGCCAGCAGCCCTTACGGCGGGGGGGCTGGCGGGGAGCTGTTTTTT CASSPYGGGAGGELFF
NA many TRBJ2-7 TRBV7-3 TGTGCCAGCAGCACCGAGCAGTACTTC CASSTEQYF
NA many TRBJ2-7 TRBV6-5 TGTGCCAGCAGTTACTCTAACACTGTCTACGAGCAGTACTTC CASSYSNTVYEQYF
NA many TRBJ2-7 TRBV14 TGTGCCAGCAGCCCCCTCGGGGGAGGCTCCTACGAGCAGTACTTC CASSPLGGGSYEQYF
TRBD1 many TRBJ1-1 TRBV7-6 TGTGCCAGCAGCCACCGGGACAGGCTTGAAGCTTTCTTT CASSHRDRLEAFF
NA NA TRBJ2-7 TRBV7-9 TGTGCCAGCAGCTTAGGGTCCGGGCAGGGGCTCACCTACGAGCAGTACTTC CASSLGSGQGLTYEQYF
NA NA TRBJ2-3 TRBV6-1 TGTGCCAGCGAGGGTCGGGGCACAGATACGCAGTATTTT CASEGRGTDTQYF
TRBD2 large TRBJ2-3 TRBV7-2 TGTGCCAGTACTAGCGTGTGGACAGATACGCAGTATTTT CASTSVWTDTQYF
TRBD2 many TRBJ2-7 TRBV7-2 TGTGCCAGCAGCCTTATCGCCCAGCGGGGGGACGAGCAGTACTTC CASSLIAQRGDEQYF
NA many TRBJ2-4 TRBV29-1 TGCAGCGTCCCGGAGGGGGTTGGAGCCAAAAACATTCAGTACTTC CSVPEGVGAKNIQYF
TRBD2 many TRBJ2-7 TRBV10-2 TGCGCCAGCAGTGAGGAAGTAGCGGGGGCCTACGAGCAGTACTTC CASSEEVAGAYEQYF
NA few TRBJ2-2 TRBV5-1 TGCGCCAGCAGCACCTGGGACACCGGGGAGCTGTTTTTT CASSTWDTGELFF
NA many TRBJ1-2 TRBV5-6 TGTGCCAGCAGCTTGGTTGCCGGGGTAGCTAACTATGGCTACACCTTC CASSLVAGVANYGYTF
NA many TRBJ2-4 TRBV12-3/TRBV12-4 TGTGCCAGCAGTTTTGCCGGGGGAAACATTCAGTACTTC CASSFAGGNIQYF
TRBD1 many TRBJ1-5 TRBV2 TGTGCCAGCAGGACAGGGCTTAGCAATCAGCCCCAGCATTTT CASRTGLSNQPQHF
NA few TRBJ2-7 TRBV5-1 TGCGCCAGCAGCGAACCGGGAAACGCCTACGAGCAGTACTTC CASSEPGNAYEQYF
NA few TRBJ1-4 TRBV7-2 TGTGCCAGCAGCTTTTATGGGAGTGGGACTAATGAAAAACTGTTTTTT CASSFYGSGTNEKLFF
TRBD1 many TRBJ2-7 TRBV7-2 TGTGCCAGCAGCCAGGACAGGTTCTACGAGCAGTACTTC CASSQDRFYEQYF